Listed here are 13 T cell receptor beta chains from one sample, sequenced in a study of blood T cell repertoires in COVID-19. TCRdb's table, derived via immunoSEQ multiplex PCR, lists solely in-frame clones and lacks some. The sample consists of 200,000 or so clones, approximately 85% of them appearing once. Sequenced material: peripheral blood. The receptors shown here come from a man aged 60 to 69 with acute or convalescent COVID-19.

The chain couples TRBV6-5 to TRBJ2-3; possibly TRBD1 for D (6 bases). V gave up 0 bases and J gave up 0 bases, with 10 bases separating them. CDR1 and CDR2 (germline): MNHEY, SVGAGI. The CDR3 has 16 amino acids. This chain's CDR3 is CASSYSRTASTDTQYF. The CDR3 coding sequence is TGTGCCAGCAGTTACTCGCGGACAGCTAGCACAGATACGCAGTATTTT.

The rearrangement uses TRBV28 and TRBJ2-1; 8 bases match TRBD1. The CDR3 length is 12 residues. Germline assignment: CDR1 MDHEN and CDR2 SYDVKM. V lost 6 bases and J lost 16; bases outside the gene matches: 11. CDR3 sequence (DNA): TGTGCCAGCAGCCAGAGGGACAGGAGGGACTTCTTC. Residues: CASSQRDRRDFF.

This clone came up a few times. CDR3 region: CASRGGDSPLHF. The CDR3 DNA is TGTGCCAGCAGGGGGGGGGATTCACCCCTCCACTTT. V and J are TRBV6-5 and TRBJ1-6, with D perhaps TRBD1 (5 bases). Germline V CDR1 and CDR2: MNHEY, SVGAGI. Trimming removed 6 bases from V and 8 bases from J, with 8 bases in between. This CDR3 is built from 12 residues.

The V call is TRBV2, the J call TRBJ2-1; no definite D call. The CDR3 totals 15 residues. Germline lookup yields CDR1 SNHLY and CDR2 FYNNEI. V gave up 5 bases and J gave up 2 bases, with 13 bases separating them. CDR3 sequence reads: CASSPGQQTYNEQFF. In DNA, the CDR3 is TGTGCCAGCAGTCCTGGCCAACAAACCTACAATGAGCAGTTCTTC.

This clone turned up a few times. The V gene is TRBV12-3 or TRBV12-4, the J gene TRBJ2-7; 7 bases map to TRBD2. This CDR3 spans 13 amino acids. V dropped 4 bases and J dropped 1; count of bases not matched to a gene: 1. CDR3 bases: TGTGCCAGCAGTTGGACTAGATCCTACGAGCAGTACTTC. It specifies CASSWTRSYEQYF.

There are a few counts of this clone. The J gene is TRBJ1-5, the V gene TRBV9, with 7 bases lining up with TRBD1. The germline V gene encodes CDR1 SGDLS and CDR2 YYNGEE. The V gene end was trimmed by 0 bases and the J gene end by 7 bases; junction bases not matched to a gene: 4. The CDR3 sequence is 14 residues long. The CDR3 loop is CASSVGGGEQPQHF. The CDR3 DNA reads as TGTGCCAGCAGCGTAGGAGGGGGCGAGCAGCCCCAGCATTTT.

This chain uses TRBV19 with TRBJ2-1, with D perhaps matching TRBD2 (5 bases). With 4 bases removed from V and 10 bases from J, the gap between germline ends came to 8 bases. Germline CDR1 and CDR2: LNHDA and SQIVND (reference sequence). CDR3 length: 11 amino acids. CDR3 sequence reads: CASSRPGEQFF. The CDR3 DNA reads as TGTGCCAGTAGTAGACCGGGGGAGCAGTTCTTC.

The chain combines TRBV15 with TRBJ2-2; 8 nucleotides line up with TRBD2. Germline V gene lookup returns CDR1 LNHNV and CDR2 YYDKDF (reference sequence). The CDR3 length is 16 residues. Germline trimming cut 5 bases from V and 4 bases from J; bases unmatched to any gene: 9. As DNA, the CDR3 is TGTGCCACCAGCCCCAGCGGGAGATCCCGCACCGGGGAGCTGTTTTTT. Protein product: CATSPSGRSRTGELFF.

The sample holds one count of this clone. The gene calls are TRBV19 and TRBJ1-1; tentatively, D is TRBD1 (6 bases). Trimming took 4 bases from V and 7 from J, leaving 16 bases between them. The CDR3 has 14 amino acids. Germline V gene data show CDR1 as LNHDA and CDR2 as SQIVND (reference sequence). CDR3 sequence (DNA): TGTGCCAGTAGTAGAACTACCGGGACATATGAAGCTTTCTTT. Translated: CASSRTTGTYEAFF.

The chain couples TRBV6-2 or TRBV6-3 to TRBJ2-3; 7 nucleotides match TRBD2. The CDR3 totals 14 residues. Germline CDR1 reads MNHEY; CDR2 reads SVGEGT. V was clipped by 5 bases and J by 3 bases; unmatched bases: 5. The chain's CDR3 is CASSASGTTDTQYF. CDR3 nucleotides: TGTGCCAGCAGTGCAAGCGGGACTACAGATACGCAGTATTTT.

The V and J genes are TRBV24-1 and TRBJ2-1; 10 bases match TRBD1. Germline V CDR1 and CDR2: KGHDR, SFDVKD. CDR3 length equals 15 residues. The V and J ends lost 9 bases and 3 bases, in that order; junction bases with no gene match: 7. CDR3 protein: CATGVRDRGYNEQFF. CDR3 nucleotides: TGTGCCACCGGAGTCAGGGACAGGGGCTACAATGAGCAGTTCTTC.

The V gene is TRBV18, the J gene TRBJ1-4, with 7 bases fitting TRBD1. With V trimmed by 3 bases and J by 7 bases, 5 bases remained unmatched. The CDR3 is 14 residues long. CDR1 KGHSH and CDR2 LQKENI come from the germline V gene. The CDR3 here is CASSPLGGSEKLFF. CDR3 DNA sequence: TGTGCCAGCTCACCTTTAGGGGGCAGTGAAAAACTGTTTTTT.

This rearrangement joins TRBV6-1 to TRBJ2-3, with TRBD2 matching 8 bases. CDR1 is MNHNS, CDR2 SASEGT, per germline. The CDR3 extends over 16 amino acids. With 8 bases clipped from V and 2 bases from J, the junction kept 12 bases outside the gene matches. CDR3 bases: TGTGCCAGCCGTGTCGGGACTAGGGGTTCCACAGATACGCAGTATTTT. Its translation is CASRVGTRGSTDTQYF.